Reported below is one TCR beta chain. Its target is not known. This sample is drawn from a study of pediatric ulcerative colitis. Whole-study findings and limits: In rectum, acute severe colitis had expanded clones and less diversity. All ulcerative colitis patients, but no controls, carried two rectal clonotypes.

The protocol was immunoSEQ multiplex PCR, while the TCRdb copy is restricted to in-frame clones and leaves out a portion. The sample yields some 50,000 clones, around 79% seen once. The CDR3 runs 16 residues. Germline-derived CDR1 and CDR2 are KGHSH and LQKENI. V was clipped by 2 bases and J by 0 bases; unmatched bases: 6. During colonoscopy, one to two rectal pinch biopsies were collected. The sample consisted of gut tissue. The clonotype originates from a girl aged 5-17 years with moderate ulcerative colitis. The chain joins TRBV18 to TRBJ2-7, with 8 bases identical to TRBD2. The CDR3 DNA sequence: TGTGCCAGCTCACCAGGGGGTAGCGGGGTCTCCTACGAGCAGTACTTC. It translates to CASSPGGSGVSYEQYF.